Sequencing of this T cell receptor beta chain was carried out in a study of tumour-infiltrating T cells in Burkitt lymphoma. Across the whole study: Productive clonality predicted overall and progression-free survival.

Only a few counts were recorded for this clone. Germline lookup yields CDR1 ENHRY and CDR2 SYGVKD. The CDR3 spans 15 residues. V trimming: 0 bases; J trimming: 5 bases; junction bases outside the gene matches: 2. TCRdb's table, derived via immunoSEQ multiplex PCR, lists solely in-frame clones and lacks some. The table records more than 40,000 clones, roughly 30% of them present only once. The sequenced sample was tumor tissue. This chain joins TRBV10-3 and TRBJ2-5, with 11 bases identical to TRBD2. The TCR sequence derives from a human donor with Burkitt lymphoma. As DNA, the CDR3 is TGTGCCATCAGTGAGTCGTCTAGCGGGGGGGAGACCCAGTACTTC. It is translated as CAISESSSGGETQYF.